This is a list of T cell receptor beta chains from one sample in a study of T cell responses to AZD1222 COVID-19 vaccine. Only in-frame clones appear in the TCRdb table, and some are missing; sequencing was by immunoSEQ multiplex PCR. The repertoire has approximately 100,000 clones, about 94% of them found once; the top ten carry 4.5% to 5%. Specimen: peripheral blood, collected on day 0 of AZD1222 vaccination. The origin of the receptors is an adult in good health. Each CDR3 is given with its conserved first and last residue. D genes are given only for firm matches. Some rows have no size entry. The others give once, few or many, or a class for an expanded clone.

d_call: -; j_call: TRBJ2-1; v_call: TRBV6-4; clone_size: -; cdr3_aa: CASSPQGGNYNEQFF; cdr3_nt: TGTGCCAGCAGCCCGCAGGGGGGGAATTACAATGAGCAGTTCTTC
d_call: -; j_call: TRBJ2-1; v_call: TRBV2; clone_size: -; cdr3_aa: CASSYTNEQFF; cdr3_nt: TGTGCCAGCAGCTATACCAATGAGCAGTTCTTC
d_call: -; j_call: TRBJ2-7; v_call: TRBV5-8; clone_size: -; cdr3_aa: CASSLGELGRGRAYEQYF; cdr3_nt: TGTGCCAGCAGCTTGGGGGAGCTGGGTAGGGGTAGGGCCTACGAGCAGTACTTC
d_call: -; j_call: TRBJ2-7; v_call: TRBV11-2; clone_size: once; cdr3_aa: CASSLDAVSYEQYF; cdr3_nt: TGTGCCAGCAGCTTAGATGCCGTATCCTACGAGCAGTACTTC
d_call: -; j_call: TRBJ2-3; v_call: TRBV19; clone_size: -; cdr3_aa: CASSIGPGRPDTQYF; cdr3_nt: TGTGCCAGTAGTATCGGGCCAGGGAGGCCAGATACGCAGTATTTT
d_call: TRBD1; j_call: TRBJ2-1; v_call: TRBV20-1; clone_size: -; cdr3_aa: CSAPHRGEQFF; cdr3_nt: TGCAGTGCCCCCCACAGGGGCGAGCAGTTCTTC
d_call: -; j_call: TRBJ1-4; v_call: TRBV18; clone_size: few; cdr3_aa: CASSPDTSGGFNEKLFF; cdr3_nt: TGTGCCAGCTCACCTGATACCTCCGGGGGTTTTAATGAAAAACTGTTTTTT
d_call: TRBD1; j_call: TRBJ2-7; v_call: TRBV6-2/TRBV6-3; clone_size: -; cdr3_aa: CASSYRAGGREQYF; cdr3_nt: TGTGCCAGCAGTTACCGGGCAGGGGGCCGCGAGCAGTACTTC
d_call: -; j_call: TRBJ1-4; v_call: TRBV27; clone_size: once; cdr3_aa: CASRHGMGAIGEKLFF; cdr3_nt: TGTGCCAGCAGACACGGAATGGGAGCGATTGGTGAAAAACTGTTTTTT
d_call: TRBD1; j_call: TRBJ1-2; v_call: TRBV5-1; clone_size: -; cdr3_aa: CASSQTGAYGYTF; cdr3_nt: TGCGCCAGCAGCCAGACAGGGGCCTATGGCTACACCTTC
d_call: TRBD2; j_call: TRBJ2-3; v_call: TRBV7-9; clone_size: -; cdr3_aa: CASSSRLATSTDTQYF; cdr3_nt: TGTGCCAGCAGCTCCCGACTAGCAACTAGCACAGATACGCAGTATTTT
d_call: -; j_call: TRBJ1-5; v_call: TRBV28; clone_size: -; cdr3_aa: CASSLTRGQPQHF; cdr3_nt: TGTGCCAGCAGTTTGACTCGGGGGCAGCCCCAGCATTTT
d_call: TRBD1; j_call: TRBJ1-2; v_call: TRBV4-1; clone_size: -; cdr3_aa: CASSQGLGQGPGGYTF; cdr3_nt: TGCGCCAGCAGCCAAGGATTGGGACAGGGCCCGGGGGGCTACACCTTC
d_call: TRBD1; j_call: TRBJ1-2; v_call: TRBV28; clone_size: -; cdr3_aa: CASDQRPGTGDYGYTF; cdr3_nt: TGTGCCAGCGACCAACGCCCCGGGACAGGGGACTATGGCTACACCTTC
d_call: -; j_call: TRBJ1-3; v_call: TRBV20-1; clone_size: -; cdr3_aa: CSASQGPGNTIYF; cdr3_nt: TGCAGTGCTAGTCAGGGGCCTGGAAACACCATATATTTT
d_call: -; j_call: TRBJ1-2; v_call: TRBV12-3/TRBV12-4; clone_size: -; cdr3_aa: CASGLGSYTF; cdr3_nt: TGTGCCAGCGGCCTCGGAAGCTACACCTTC
d_call: -; j_call: TRBJ2-1; v_call: TRBV5-4; clone_size: -; cdr3_aa: CASSFSSEIHNEQFF; cdr3_nt: TGTGCCAGCAGCTTCTCTAGCGAGATACACAATGAGCAGTTCTTC
d_call: -; j_call: TRBJ1-2; v_call: TRBV3-1/TRBV3-2; clone_size: -; cdr3_aa: CASSRVGPGNYGYTF; cdr3_nt: TGTGCCAGCAGCCGAGTGGGACCTGGTAACTATGGCTACACCTTC
d_call: -; j_call: TRBJ2-3; v_call: TRBV2; clone_size: -; cdr3_aa: CASTPRRDGNTQYF; cdr3_nt: TGTGCCAGCACCCCCCGGAGGGACGGTAATACGCAGTATTTT
d_call: -; j_call: TRBJ1-3; v_call: TRBV7-9; clone_size: -; cdr3_aa: CASSLKAGHGNTIYF; cdr3_nt: TGTGCCAGCAGCTTGAAGGCAGGCCATGGAAACACCATATATTTT
d_call: -; j_call: TRBJ1-6; v_call: TRBV3-1/TRBV3-2; clone_size: -; cdr3_aa: CASSQGMGSPLHF; cdr3_nt: TGTGCCAGCAGCCAGGGGATGGGCTCACCCCTCCACTTT
d_call: TRBD2; j_call: TRBJ2-1; v_call: TRBV5-5; clone_size: -; cdr3_aa: CASSLVSGRAGYEQFF; cdr3_nt: TGTGCCAGCAGCTTGGTATCCGGGAGGGCCGGGTATGAGCAGTTCTTC
d_call: TRBD1; j_call: TRBJ1-1; v_call: TRBV5-3; clone_size: -; cdr3_aa: CARSSDRGGTEAFF; cdr3_nt: TGTGCCAGAAGCTCAGACAGGGGGGGGACTGAAGCTTTCTTT
d_call: -; j_call: TRBJ1-2; v_call: TRBV19; clone_size: -; cdr3_aa: CASSLTRGSGYTF; cdr3_nt: TGTGCCAGTAGCTTAACCCGGGGAAGTGGCTACACCTTC
d_call: -; j_call: TRBJ2-7; v_call: TRBV11-3; clone_size: -; cdr3_aa: CASSRGAGSPYEQYF; cdr3_nt: TGTGCCAGCAGCCGCGGTGCGGGTTCCCCCTACGAGCAGTACTTC
d_call: TRBD1; j_call: TRBJ1-2; v_call: TRBV27; clone_size: -; cdr3_aa: CASSRDRSNYGYTF; cdr3_nt: TGTGCCAGCAGTAGGGACAGGTCTAACTATGGCTACACCTTC
d_call: -; j_call: TRBJ1-2; v_call: TRBV30; clone_size: -; cdr3_aa: CAWSIWTANYGYTF; cdr3_nt: TGTGCCTGGAGTATCTGGACAGCTAACTATGGCTACACCTTC
d_call: -; j_call: TRBJ1-5; v_call: TRBV24-1; clone_size: -; cdr3_aa: CATSDSEFPNQPQHF; cdr3_nt: TGTGCCACCAGTGATTCCGAGTTCCCCAATCAGCCCCAGCATTTT
d_call: -; j_call: TRBJ2-3; v_call: TRBV4-2; clone_size: -; cdr3_aa: CASSQSHQGGGTDTQYF; cdr3_nt: TGTGCCAGCAGCCAAAGCCATCAGGGCGGAGGGACAGATACGCAGTATTTT
d_call: -; j_call: TRBJ1-2; v_call: TRBV7-2; clone_size: once; cdr3_aa: CASSNRDGYTF; cdr3_nt: TGTGCCAGCAGCAACAGGGATGGCTACACCTTC
d_call: TRBD2; j_call: TRBJ2-2; v_call: TRBV27; clone_size: -; cdr3_aa: CASSPLAGGPAGELFF; cdr3_nt: TGTGCCAGCAGCCCACTAGCGGGAGGGCCCGCCGGGGAGCTGTTTTTT
d_call: -; j_call: TRBJ1-4; v_call: TRBV9; clone_size: -; cdr3_aa: CASSVEGEKLFF; cdr3_nt: TGTGCCAGCAGCGTAGAGGGTGAAAAACTGTTTTTT
d_call: -; j_call: TRBJ1-1; v_call: TRBV28; clone_size: -; cdr3_aa: CASSLYGEGAEAFF; cdr3_nt: TGTGCCAGCAGTTTATATGGGGAAGGCGCTGAAGCTTTCTTT
d_call: TRBD2; j_call: TRBJ2-1; v_call: TRBV9; clone_size: -; cdr3_aa: CASSPGLAGVYNEQFF; cdr3_nt: TGTGCCAGCAGCCCCGGACTAGCGGGAGTATACAATGAGCAGTTCTTC
d_call: -; j_call: TRBJ2-6; v_call: TRBV6-4; clone_size: few; cdr3_aa: CASSPGVGANVLTF; cdr3_nt: TGTGCCAGCAGCCCAGGGGTAGGGGCCAACGTCCTGACTTTC
d_call: TRBD2; j_call: TRBJ2-3; v_call: TRBV24-1; clone_size: -; cdr3_aa: CATSDPSGTSPDTQYF; cdr3_nt: TGTGCCACCAGTGATCCCTCCGGGACTAGTCCCGATACGCAGTATTTT
d_call: -; j_call: TRBJ1-6; v_call: TRBV7-8; clone_size: -; cdr3_aa: CASRLYSYNSPLHF; cdr3_nt: TGTGCCAGCAGGTTATACTCCTATAATTCACCCCTCCACTTT
d_call: TRBD2; j_call: TRBJ2-3; v_call: TRBV7-2; clone_size: once; cdr3_aa: CASSPRVAGEAPYF; cdr3_nt: TGTGCCAGCAGCCCGAGAGTAGCGGGAGAAGCCCCGTATTTT
d_call: -; j_call: TRBJ1-1; v_call: TRBV10-3; clone_size: -; cdr3_aa: CAISSGLTEAFF; cdr3_nt: TGTGCCATCAGCTCCGGGCTGACTGAAGCTTTCTTT
d_call: TRBD1; j_call: TRBJ1-1; v_call: TRBV6-5; clone_size: once; cdr3_aa: CASSRDREAFF; cdr3_nt: TGTGCCAGCAGCCGGGACAGGGAAGCTTTCTTT
d_call: -; j_call: TRBJ1-5; v_call: TRBV30; clone_size: -; cdr3_aa: CAWSPQGHQPQHF; cdr3_nt: TGTGCCTGGAGTCCGCAGGGGCACCAGCCCCAGCATTTT
d_call: -; j_call: TRBJ2-3; v_call: TRBV7-6; clone_size: -; cdr3_aa: CASSLNAGSTDTQYF; cdr3_nt: TGTGCCAGCAGCTTAAACGCGGGTAGCACAGATACGCAGTATTTT
d_call: TRBD1; j_call: TRBJ2-4; v_call: TRBV18; clone_size: -; cdr3_aa: CASSPGTGGPLAKNIQYF; cdr3_nt: TGTGCCAGCTCACCAGGGACAGGGGGCCCTCTAGCCAAAAACATTCAGTACTTC
d_call: -; j_call: TRBJ1-5; v_call: TRBV2; clone_size: -; cdr3_aa: CASSEEAANQPQHF; cdr3_nt: TGTGCCAGCAGTGAAGAGGCAGCTAATCAGCCCCAGCATTTT
d_call: TRBD1; j_call: TRBJ2-7; v_call: TRBV28; clone_size: once; cdr3_aa: CASSFNRGFVEQYF; cdr3_nt: TGTGCCAGCAGTTTTAACAGGGGATTTGTCGAGCAGTACTTC
d_call: -; j_call: TRBJ1-6; v_call: TRBV7-9; clone_size: once; cdr3_aa: CASSLLDNSPLHF; cdr3_nt: TGTGCCAGCAGCTTATTGGATAATTCACCCCTCCACTTT
d_call: TRBD2; j_call: TRBJ2-3; v_call: TRBV7-2; clone_size: -; cdr3_aa: CASSLAGQRGDTQYF; cdr3_nt: TGTGCCAGCAGTTTAGCGGGACAACGAGGAGATACGCAGTATTTT
d_call: -; j_call: TRBJ1-4; v_call: TRBV9; clone_size: -; cdr3_aa: CASSARTGNEKLFF; cdr3_nt: TGTGCCAGCAGCGCGAGGACGGGGAATGAAAAACTGTTTTTT
d_call: TRBD1; j_call: TRBJ1-1; v_call: TRBV5-1; clone_size: -; cdr3_aa: CASSTNTGVGNTEAFF; cdr3_nt: TGCGCCAGCAGCACCAATACAGGGGTTGGGAACACTGAAGCTTTCTTT
d_call: TRBD1; j_call: TRBJ2-7; v_call: TRBV5-1; clone_size: -; cdr3_aa: CASSGGTGITYEQYF; cdr3_nt: TGCGCCAGCAGCGGAGGGACAGGGATTACCTACGAGCAGTACTTC
d_call: -; j_call: TRBJ1-6; v_call: TRBV4-2; clone_size: once; cdr3_aa: CASSQVQGKVINSPLHF; cdr3_nt: TGTGCCAGCAGCCAAGTTCAAGGCAAGGTGATCAATTCACCCCTCCACTTT
d_call: -; j_call: TRBJ2-5; v_call: TRBV27; clone_size: -; cdr3_aa: CASSFLRGSPPSQETQYF; cdr3_nt: TGTGCCAGCAGTTTTTTAAGGGGGTCGCCCCCGTCCCAAGAGACCCAGTACTTC
d_call: -; j_call: TRBJ1-4; v_call: TRBV11-3; clone_size: -; cdr3_aa: CASSPTRGGEKLFF; cdr3_nt: TGTGCCAGCAGCCCTACACGAGGGGGGGAAAAACTGTTTTTT
d_call: -; j_call: TRBJ2-1; v_call: TRBV28; clone_size: -; cdr3_aa: CASRTGESYNEQFF; cdr3_nt: TGTGCCAGCAGGACTGGAGAGTCCTACAATGAGCAGTTCTTC
d_call: -; j_call: TRBJ1-2; v_call: TRBV6-2/TRBV6-3; clone_size: -; cdr3_aa: CASSYSAVGYTF; cdr3_nt: TGTGCCAGCAGTTACTCTGCAGTGGGCTACACCTTC
d_call: TRBD1; j_call: TRBJ2-7; v_call: TRBV27; clone_size: once; cdr3_aa: CASRRQGNTKEQYF; cdr3_nt: TGTGCCAGCAGAAGACAGGGGAATACGAAAGAGCAGTACTTC
d_call: TRBD1; j_call: TRBJ1-2; v_call: TRBV18; clone_size: -; cdr3_aa: CASSPPTGGYGYTF; cdr3_nt: TGTGCCAGCTCACCACCCACAGGGGGCTATGGCTACACCTTC